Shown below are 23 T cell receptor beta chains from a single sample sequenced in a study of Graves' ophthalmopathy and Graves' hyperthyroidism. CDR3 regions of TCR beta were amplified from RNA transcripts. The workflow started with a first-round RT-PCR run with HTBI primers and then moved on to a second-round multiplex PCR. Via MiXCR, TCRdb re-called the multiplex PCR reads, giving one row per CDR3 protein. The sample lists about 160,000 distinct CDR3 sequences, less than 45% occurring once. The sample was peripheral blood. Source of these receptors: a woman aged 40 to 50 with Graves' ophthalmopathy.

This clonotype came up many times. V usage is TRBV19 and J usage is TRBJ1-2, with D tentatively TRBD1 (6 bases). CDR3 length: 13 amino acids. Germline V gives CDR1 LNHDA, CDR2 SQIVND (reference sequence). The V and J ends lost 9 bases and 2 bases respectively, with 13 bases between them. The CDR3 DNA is TGTGCCAGCCGGACAGCCAACAACTATGGCTACACCTTC. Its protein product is CASRTANNYGYTF.

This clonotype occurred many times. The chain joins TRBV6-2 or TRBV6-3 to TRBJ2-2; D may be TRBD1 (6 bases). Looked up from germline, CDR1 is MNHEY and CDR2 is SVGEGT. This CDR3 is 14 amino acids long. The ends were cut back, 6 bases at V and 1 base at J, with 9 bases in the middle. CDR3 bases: TGTGCCAGCAGAAAGGGACAGAACACCGGGGAGCTGTTTTTT. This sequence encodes CASRKGQNTGELFF.

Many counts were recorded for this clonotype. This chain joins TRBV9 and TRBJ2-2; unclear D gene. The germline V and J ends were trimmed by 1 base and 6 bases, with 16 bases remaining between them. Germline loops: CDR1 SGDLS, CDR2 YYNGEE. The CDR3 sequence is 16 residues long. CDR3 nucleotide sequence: TGTGCCAGCAGCGTATTGTACTCGGAGTCGTCCGGGGAGCTGTTTTTT. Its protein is CASSVLYSESSGELFF. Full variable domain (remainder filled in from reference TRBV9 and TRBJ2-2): DSGVTQTPKHLITATGQRVTLRCSPRSGDLSVYWYQQSLDQGLQFLIQYYNGEERAKGNILERFSAQQFPDLHSELNLSSLELGDSALYFCASSVLYSESSGELFFGEGSRLTVL.

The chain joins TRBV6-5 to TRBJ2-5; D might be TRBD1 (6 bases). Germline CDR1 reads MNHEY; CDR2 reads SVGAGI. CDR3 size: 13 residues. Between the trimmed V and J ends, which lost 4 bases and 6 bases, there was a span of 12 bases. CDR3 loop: CASSLGTGKTQYF. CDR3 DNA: TGTGCCAGCAGTTTAGGCACAGGGAAGACCCAGTACTTC.

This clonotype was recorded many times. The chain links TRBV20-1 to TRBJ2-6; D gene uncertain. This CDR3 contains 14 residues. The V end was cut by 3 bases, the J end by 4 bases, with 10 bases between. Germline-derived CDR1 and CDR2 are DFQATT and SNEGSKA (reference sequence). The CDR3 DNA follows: TGCAGTGCTAGTCCCCACGCGGGGGCCAACGTCCTGACTTTC. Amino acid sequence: CSASPHAGANVLTF.

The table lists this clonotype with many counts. The CDR3 DNA reads as TGTGCCAGCTCTACAGGGAGCAATCAGCCCCAGCATTTT. Its protein product is CASSTGSNQPQHF. The rearrangement links TRBV5-8 to TRBJ1-5, with a possible D match to TRBD1 (6 bases). Germline V gives CDR1 SGHTS, CDR2 YDEGEE. The CDR3 covers 13 residues. Trimming removed 7 bases from V and 1 base from J, with 9 bases in between.

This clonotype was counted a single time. DNA for the CDR3: TGTGCCAGCAGTAAAGGGACTACAGGGGTGGAGACCCAGTACTTC. Its translation is CASSKGTTGVETQYF. The gene calls are TRBV6-2 or TRBV6-3 and TRBJ2-5; D might be TRBD1 or TRBD2, each matching 7 bases. Germline CDR1 reads MNHEY; CDR2 reads SVGEGT. V was shortened by 5 bases and J by 5 bases, with 18 bases between the two germline ends. CDR3 length: 15 amino acids.

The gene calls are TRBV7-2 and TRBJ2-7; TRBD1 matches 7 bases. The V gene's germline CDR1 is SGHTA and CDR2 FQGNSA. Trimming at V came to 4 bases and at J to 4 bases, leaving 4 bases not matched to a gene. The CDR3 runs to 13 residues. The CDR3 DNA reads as TGTGCCAGCAGCTGGGGACAGCTATACGAGCAGTACTTC. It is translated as CASSWGQLYEQYF.

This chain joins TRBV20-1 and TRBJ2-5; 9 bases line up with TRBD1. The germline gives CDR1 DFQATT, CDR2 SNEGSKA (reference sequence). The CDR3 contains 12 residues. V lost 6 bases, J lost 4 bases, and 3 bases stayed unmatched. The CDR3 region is CSAKTGGETQYF. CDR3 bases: TGCAGTGCCAAGACAGGGGGAGAGACCCAGTACTTC.

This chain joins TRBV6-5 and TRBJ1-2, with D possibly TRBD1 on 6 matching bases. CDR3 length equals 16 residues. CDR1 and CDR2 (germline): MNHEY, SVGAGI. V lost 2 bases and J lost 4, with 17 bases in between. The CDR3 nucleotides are TGTGCCAGCAGTTACCCGAGGGGGGGACGGACCTATGGCTACACCTTC. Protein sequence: CASSYPRGGRTYGYTF.

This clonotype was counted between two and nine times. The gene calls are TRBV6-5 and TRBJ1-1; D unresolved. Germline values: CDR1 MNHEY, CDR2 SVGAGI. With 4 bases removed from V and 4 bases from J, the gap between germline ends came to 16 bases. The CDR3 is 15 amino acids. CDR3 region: CASSSPPGRGTEAFF. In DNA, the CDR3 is TGTGCCAGCAGTTCCCCTCCTGGGCGAGGCACTGAAGCTTTCTTT.

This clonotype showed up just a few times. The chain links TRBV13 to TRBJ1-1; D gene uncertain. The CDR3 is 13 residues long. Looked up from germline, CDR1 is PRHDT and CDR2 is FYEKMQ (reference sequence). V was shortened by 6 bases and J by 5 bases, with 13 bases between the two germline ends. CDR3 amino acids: CASSRALGTEAFF. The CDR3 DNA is TGTGCCAGCAGTCGGGCCCTGGGGACTGAAGCTTTCTTT.

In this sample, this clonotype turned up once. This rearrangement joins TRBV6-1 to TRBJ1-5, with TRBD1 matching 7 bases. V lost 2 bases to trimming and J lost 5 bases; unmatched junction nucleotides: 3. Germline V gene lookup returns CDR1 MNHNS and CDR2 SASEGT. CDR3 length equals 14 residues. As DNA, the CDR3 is TGTGCCAGCAGTGAATCAGGGGGTGATCAGCCCCAGCATTTT. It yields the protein CASSESGGDQPQHF.

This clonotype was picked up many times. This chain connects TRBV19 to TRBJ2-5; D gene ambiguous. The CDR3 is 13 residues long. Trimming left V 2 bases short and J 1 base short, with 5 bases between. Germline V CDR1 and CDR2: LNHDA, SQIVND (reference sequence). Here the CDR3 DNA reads TGTGCCAGTAGTATAAGTTCCCAAGAGACCCAGTACTTC. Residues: CASSISSQETQYF. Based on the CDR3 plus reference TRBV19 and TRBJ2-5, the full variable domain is DGGITQSPKYLFRKEGQNVTLSCEQNLNHDAMYWYRQDPGQGLRLIYYSQIVNDFQKGDIAEGYSVSREKKESFPLTVTSAQKNPTAFYLCASSISSQETQYFGPGTRLLVL.

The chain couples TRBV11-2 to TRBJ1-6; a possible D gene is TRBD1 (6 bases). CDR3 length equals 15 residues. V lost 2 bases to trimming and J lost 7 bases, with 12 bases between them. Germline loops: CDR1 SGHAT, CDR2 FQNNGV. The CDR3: CASSLTGTLNSPLHF. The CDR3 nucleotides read TGTGCCAGCAGCTTAACCGGGACACTGAATTCACCCCTCCACTTT. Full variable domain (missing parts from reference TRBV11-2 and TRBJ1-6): EAGVAQSPRYKIIEKRQSVAFWCNPISGHATLYWYQQILGQGPKLLIQFQNNGVVDDSQLPKDRFSAERLKGVDSTLKIQPAKLEDSAVYLCASSLTGTLNSPLHFGNGTRLTVT.

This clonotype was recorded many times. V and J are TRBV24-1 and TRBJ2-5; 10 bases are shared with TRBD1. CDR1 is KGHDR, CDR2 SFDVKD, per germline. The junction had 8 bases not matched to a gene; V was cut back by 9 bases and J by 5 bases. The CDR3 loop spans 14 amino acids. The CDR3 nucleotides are TGTGCCACCGCGGGACAGGGGAACTTGGAGACCCAGTACTTC. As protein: CATAGQGNLETQYF.

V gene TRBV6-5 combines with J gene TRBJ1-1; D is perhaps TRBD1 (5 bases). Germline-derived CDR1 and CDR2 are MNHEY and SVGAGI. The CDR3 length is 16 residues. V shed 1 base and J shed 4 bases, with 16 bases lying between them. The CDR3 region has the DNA TGTGCCAGCAGTTACTTTTCGGATGGGGGATTCACTGAAGCTTTCTTT. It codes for CASSYFSDGGFTEAFF.

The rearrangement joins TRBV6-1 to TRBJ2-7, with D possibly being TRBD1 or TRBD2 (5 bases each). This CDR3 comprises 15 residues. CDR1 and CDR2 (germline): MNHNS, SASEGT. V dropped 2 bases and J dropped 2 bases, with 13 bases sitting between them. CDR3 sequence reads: CASSERGEITYEQYF. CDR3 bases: TGTGCCAGCAGTGAAAGAGGGGAGATCACCTACGAGCAGTACTTC.

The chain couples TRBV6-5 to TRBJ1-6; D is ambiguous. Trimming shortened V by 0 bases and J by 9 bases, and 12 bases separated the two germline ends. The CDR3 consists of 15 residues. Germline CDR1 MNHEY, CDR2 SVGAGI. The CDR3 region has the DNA TGTGCCAGCAGTTACTCGAAGGGATCGGCTTCACCCCTCCACTTT. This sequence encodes CASSYSKGSASPLHF.

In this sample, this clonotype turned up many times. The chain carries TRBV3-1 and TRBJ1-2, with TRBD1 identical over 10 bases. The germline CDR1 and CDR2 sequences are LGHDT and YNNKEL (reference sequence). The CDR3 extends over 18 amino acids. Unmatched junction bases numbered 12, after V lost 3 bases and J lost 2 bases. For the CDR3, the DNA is TGTGCCAGCAGCCACCTTAATCGACAGGGGGCGACGAACTATGGCTACACCTTC. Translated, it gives CASSHLNRQGATNYGYTF.

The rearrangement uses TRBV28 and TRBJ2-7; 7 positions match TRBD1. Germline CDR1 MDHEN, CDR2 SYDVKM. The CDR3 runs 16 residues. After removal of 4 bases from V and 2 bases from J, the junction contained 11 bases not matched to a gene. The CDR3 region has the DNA TGTGCCAGCAGTTCGCTTACCGGGACAGCGACCTACGAGCAGTACTTC. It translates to CASSSLTGTATYEQYF.

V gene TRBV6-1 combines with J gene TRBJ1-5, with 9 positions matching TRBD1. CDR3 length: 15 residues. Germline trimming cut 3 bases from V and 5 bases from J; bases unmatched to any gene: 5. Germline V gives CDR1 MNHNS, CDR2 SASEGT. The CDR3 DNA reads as TGTGCCAGCAGTGAGATGGGACAGGGTTATCAGCCCCAGCATTTT. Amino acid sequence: CASSEMGQGYQPQHF.

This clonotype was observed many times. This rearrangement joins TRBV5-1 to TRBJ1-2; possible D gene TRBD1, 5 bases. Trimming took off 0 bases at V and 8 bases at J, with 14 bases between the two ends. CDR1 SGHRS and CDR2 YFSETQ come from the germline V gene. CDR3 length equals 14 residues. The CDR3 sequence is CASSLEGVLEGYTF. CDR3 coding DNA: TGCGCCAGCAGCTTGGAAGGGGTTCTTGAGGGCTACACCTTC.